The subject of this entry is one T cell receptor beta chain. V lost 3 bases and J 4 bases, leaving 16 bases between the germline ends. This CDR3 spans 16 amino acids. The germline V gene has CDR1 SEHNR and CDR2 FQNEAQ (reference sequence). The sample comes from a study of blood T cell repertoires in COVID-19. In the original processing: Amplification from reference gene primers served as the basis for estimated nucleated cell counts. The assay was immunoSEQ multiplex PCR, and TCRdb's table has in-frame clones only and misses some. V, J and clone size were drawn from that table, and D and trimming were deduced from the DNA. The table records about 120,000 clones, over 60% of them present only once.

The source is a woman in her 70s with acute or convalescent COVID-19. The sample taken for sequencing was peripheral blood. The V call is TRBV7-9, the J call TRBJ1-3; D remains ambiguous. DNA of the CDR3: TGTGCCAGCAGCTTGGTTCCCGAGGGCTCAGGAAACACCATATATTTT. Protein: CASSLVPEGSGNTIYF.